The T cell receptor beta chain under discussion was sequenced for a study of cytomegalovirus exposure and HLA in healthy donors. Notes on the study in general: In all likelihood, a cluster of highly shared sequence variants was a sequencing artifact.

As regards this clone: The antigen remains undetermined.

A multiplex PCR was run with 60 Vbeta primers and 13 Jbeta primers. Profiled with immunoSEQ multiplex PCR; TCRdb holds only in-frame clones, not every one. Among 100,000 or so clones listed, around 83% were seen once. The V segment lost 5 bases and the J segment 4 bases; nucleotides outside the gene matches: 0. Germline V gene sequence: CDR1 MDHEN, CDR2 SYDVKM. The CDR3 sequence is 13 residues long. Material for sequencing was PBMCs. This chain joins TRBV28 and TRBJ2-7, with TRBD2 matching 12 bases. The TCR sequence derives from a woman younger than 30 in good health and CMV-seronegative. The CDR3 bases are TGTGCCAGCAGTCTAGCGGGAGGGTACGAGCAGTACTTC. Translated: CASSLAGGYEQYF.